The 9 T cell receptor beta chains below come from one sample, sequenced in a study of PD-L1 blockade in urothelial cancer. TCRdb keeps only in-frame clones here, not all; method: immunoSEQ multiplex PCR. In the table there are about 38,000 clones, roughly 90% of which are singletons. Specimen: PBMCs, collected around atezolizumab (anti-PD-L1) treatment. The origin of the receptors is a man aged 60-69 years with urothelial cancer.

The V gene is TRBV5-1, the J gene TRBJ2-7; 10 bases match TRBD2. Germline loops: CDR1 SGHRS, CDR2 YFSETQ. The junction had 5 bases not matched to a gene; V was cut back by 5 bases and J by 0 bases. The CDR3 sequence is 15 residues long. As DNA, the CDR3 is TGCGCCAGCAGTTCCCTAGCGGGGGCCTCCTACGAGCAGTACTTC. As protein: CASSSLAGASYEQYF.

The V call is TRBV6-6, the J call TRBJ2-7; 10 positions agree with TRBD1. Looked up from germline, CDR1 is MNHNY and CDR2 is SVGAGI (reference sequence). The CDR3 length is 15 residues. Losses at the gene ends were 6 bases for V and 3 bases for J; bases not matched to a gene: 8. The DNA of the CDR3 is TGTGCCAGCAGACCCGACAGGGGGCGAGTCTACGAGCAGTACTTC. Translated: CASRPDRGRVYEQYF.

The J gene is TRBJ2-7, the V gene TRBV9; possibly TRBD2 for D (5 bases). This CDR3 region has 14 residues. Germline CDR1 is SGDLS and CDR2 is YYNGEE. The V gene lost 4 bases and the J gene lost 2 bases, with 13 bases spanning the gap. The CDR3 DNA follows: TGTGCCAGCAGCCCGGACCAGGAGGCCTACGAGCAGTACTTC. It specifies CASSPDQEAYEQYF. The variable domain in full, with the rest retrieved from reference TRBV9 and TRBJ2-7, is DSGVTQTPKHLITATGQRVTLRCSPRSGDLSVYWYQQSLDQGLQFLIQYYNGEERAKGNILERFSAQQFPDLHSELNLSSLELGDSALYFCASSPDQEAYEQYFGPGTRLTVT.

This clone was found once. The chain joins TRBV4-3 to TRBJ2-7, with 10 bases lining up with TRBD1. Germline CDR1 reads LGHNA; CDR2 reads YSLEER. The trim removed 0 bases at V and 8 bases at J, leaving 7 bases unmatched. The CDR3 loop spans 15 amino acids. The DNA of the CDR3 is TGCGCCAGCAGCCAAGAAGGGACAGGGGAAAGTAAGCAGTACTTC. It is translated as CASSQEGTGESKQYF.

This chain connects TRBV5-6 to TRBJ2-7; TRBD2 matches 10 bases. From germline, CDR1 is SGHDT and CDR2 YYEEEE. The CDR3 consists of 17 residues. J lost 0 bases, V lost 4 bases, and 10 bases had no gene match. Here the CDR3 reads CASSPPSGGAPSYEQYF. CDR3 bases: TGTGCCAGCAGCCCTCCCAGCGGGGGGGCACCCTCCTACGAGCAGTACTTC. Using reference TRBV5-6 and TRBJ2-7 for the parts outside the CDR3, the full variable domain is DAGVTQSPTHLIKTRGQQVTLRCSPKSGHDTVSWYQQALGQGPQFIFQYYEEEERQRGNFPDRFSGHQFPNYSSELNVNALLLGDSALYLCASSPPSGGAPSYEQYFGPGTRLTVT.

The chain is built from TRBV11-2 and TRBJ2-5; 7 bases are a match to TRBD2. The CDR3 is 15 amino acids. V gave up 5 bases and J gave up 5 bases; unmatched junction bases: 11. Germline values: CDR1 SGHAT, CDR2 FQNNGV. Here the CDR3 reads CASSPTSRGGETQYF. DNA of the CDR3: TGTGCCAGCAGCCCCACCTCCCGGGGAGGGGAGACCCAGTACTTC.

This chain joins TRBV14 and TRBJ2-7; 8 bases fit TRBD1. Germline-derived CDR1 and CDR2 are SGHDN and FVKESK. J gave up 0 bases and V 2 bases, and 9 bases lay outside the gene matches. The length of the CDR3 is 17 residues. CDR3 amino acids: CASSQTGAGGFSYEQYF. For the CDR3, the DNA is TGTGCCAGCAGCCAAACGGGGGCAGGGGGCTTCTCCTACGAGCAGTACTTC.

V gene TRBV10-1 combines with J gene TRBJ2-5; 12 positions match TRBD1. This CDR3 is 15 amino acids long. Germline V CDR1 and CDR2: WNHNN, SYGVQD (reference sequence). V lost 6 bases and J lost 3; bases outside the gene matches: 5. DNA for the CDR3: TGCGCCAGCAGCCGTGGGACAGGGGGCAAAGAGACCCAGTACTTC. It is translated as CASSRGTGGKETQYF.

The chain carries TRBV12-5 and TRBJ1-5, with a tentative D call TRBD1 (5 bases). The CDR3 has 13 amino acids. In germline, CDR1 is LGHNT, CDR2 FRNRAP. Trimming stripped 6 bases from V and 6 bases from J, with 12 bases between. The CDR3 is CASGLTGGQPQHF. The DNA for the CDR3 is TGTGCTAGTGGACTCACGGGGGGTCAGCCCCAGCATTTT.